A selection of T cell receptor beta chains follows, all from one sample in a study of CD8 T cells in ankylosing spondylitis. TCRdb used MiXCR to reprocess the 5' RACE reads, holding one entry per CDR3 protein. This sample has around 450,000 distinct CDR3 sequences; 25% to 30% occur once, and the top ten carry 0.89%. The sequencing input was blood, either unsorted or a sorted T cell fraction (not recorded which). All receptors come from a male donor with ankylosing spondylitis. CDR3s include the opening cysteine and the closing phenylalanine or tryptophan. Fields, in order: D gene, J gene, clone size, V gene, CDR3 DNA, CDR3 protein. The D gene is left open where the match is weak. Clone size appears in some rows only: once, few, many, or a class for an expanded clone.

-	TRBJ1-6	many	TRBV21-1	TGTGCCAGCAGCAACGGCAGGCTGAGCTCCTATAATTCACCCCTCCACTTT	CASSNGRLSSYNSPLHF
-	TRBJ2-5	many	TRBV5-1	TGCGCCAGCAGCGAGTACCAAGAGACCCAGTACTTC	CASSEYQETQYF
TRBD1	TRBJ2-2	-	TRBV7-2	TGTGCCAGCAGACCGGGACAGCTTAACACCGGGGAGCTGTTTTTT	CASRPGQLNTGELFF
-	TRBJ2-1	-	TRBV20-1	TGCAGTGCTAGAGATAGGGTAGATAGAGAGAACGGTGAGCAGTTCTTC	CSARDRVDRENGEQFF
-	TRBJ2-3	-	TRBV5-4	TGTGCCAGCAGCCCGCGGGTGACGGAAAGCACAGATACGCAGTATTTT	CASSPRVTESTDTQYF
-	TRBJ2-3	-	TRBV24-1	TGTGCCACCAGTGATTTTGCAACAGATACGCAGTATTTT	CATSDFATDTQYF
TRBD2	TRBJ2-1	-	TRBV5-1	TGCGCCAGCAGCTTGCGATTTCGAGGGAGGGCTAGCGATGAGCAGTTCTTC	CASSLRFRGRASDEQFF
TRBD2	TRBJ2-1	few	TRBV6-4	TGTGCCAGCAGCGTCCTAGCGGATTTCTACAATGAGCAGTTCTTC	CASSVLADFYNEQFF
TRBD1	TRBJ2-4	-	TRBV10-1	TGCGCCAGCAGTGACTCACAGGGGATCATTCAGTACTTC	CASSDSQGIIQYF
-	TRBJ2-1	few	TRBV5-5	TGTGCCAGCAGCTTGGACCCGAGCTCCTACAATGAGCAGTTCTTC	CASSLDPSSYNEQFF
-	TRBJ1-4	-	TRBV20-1	TGCAGTGCTCCAGGGGAGAATGAAAAACTGTTTTTT	CSAPGENEKLFF
-	TRBJ1-2	once	TRBV5-1	TGCGCCAGCAGCCGAAGGAGGGATTCTAACTATGGCTACACCTTC	CASSRRRDSNYGYTF
TRBD1	TRBJ1-1	-	TRBV20-1	TGCAGTGCCCATCCCCTGGGACAGGCGTTCACTGAAGCTTTCTTT	CSAHPLGQAFTEAFF
-	TRBJ1-1	-	TRBV18	TGTGCCAGCTCAAAGGACATCCTGAACACTGAAGCTTTCTTT	CASSKDILNTEAFF
-	TRBJ2-3	-	TRBV5-5	TGTGCCAGCAGCTTGGGGATCAGGGTTAGCACAGATACGCAGTATTTT	CASSLGIRVSTDTQYF
TRBD2	TRBJ2-3	few	TRBV5-1	TGCGCCAGCAGCACTAGCGGGAGTAGGACAGATACGCAGTATTTT	CASSTSGSRTDTQYF
-	TRBJ1-2	-	TRBV12-3/TRBV12-4	TGTGCCAGCACCTCGGAGAGCCGCTCCTATGGCTACACCTTC	CASTSESRSYGYTF
TRBD2	TRBJ2-3	-	TRBV11-2	TGTGCCAGCAGCTTAGATCCGGGACTAGCGGGAGGCCCAGCCCCAGATACGCAGTATTTT	CASSLDPGLAGGPAPDTQYF
TRBD1	TRBJ1-2	-	TRBV24-1	TGTGCCACCAGTGACACCGGGACAGGGTGGAATGGCTACACCTTC	CATSDTGTGWNGYTF
-	TRBJ1-1	-	TRBV20-1	TGCAGTGCTAGCTCCGGTCGCCAGGTCATGTCTGAAGCTTTCTTT	CSASSGRQVMSEAFF
-	TRBJ1-2	-	TRBV14	TGTGCCAGCAGCCAGTCTTGGATTTCGGGTGGCTACACCTTC	CASSQSWISGGYTF
-	TRBJ2-3	many	TRBV29-1	TGCAGCGTCCCACCGGAGGGGGATACGCAGTATTTT	CSVPPEGDTQYF
TRBD2	TRBJ2-1	-	TRBV3-1	TGTGCCAGCAGTTACTCTAGCGGGATTCTATACTCCTACAATGAGCAGTTCTTC	CASSYSSGILYSYNEQFF
-	TRBJ2-1	few	TRBV3-1	TGTGCCAGCAGCCAAGTTTTTACAGTCCGCGGTGAGCAGTTCTTC	CASSQVFTVRGEQFF
-	TRBJ2-1	-	TRBV24-1	TGTGCCACCACCGGACTATTCAATGAGCAGTTCTTC	CATTGLFNEQFF
TRBD2	TRBJ2-3	-	TRBV7-9	TGTGCCAGCAGCCCTCTTTTAGCGGGAGGAGATGCAGATACGCAGTATTTT	CASSPLLAGGDADTQYF
-	TRBJ2-6	-	TRBV19	TGTGCCAGTAGTATTAGTGGGACGCGTGGGGCCAACGTCCTGACTTTC	CASSISGTRGANVLTF
TRBD2	TRBJ2-1	few	TRBV19	TGTGCCAGTAGTATATGGGGGACTAGCGGGATTCCTGAGCAGTTCTTC	CASSIWGTSGIPEQFF
-	TRBJ2-1	-	TRBV7-2	TGTGCCAGCAGCTTAGGAGGGGGAATGGAGCAGTTCTTC	CASSLGGGMEQFF
-	TRBJ2-1	few	TRBV5-1	TGCGCCAGCAGCTTGGCAATCGGGACAGAGCAGTTCTTC	CASSLAIGTEQFF
-	TRBJ1-6	-	TRBV5-1	TGCGCCAGCAGCTTGGATCAGCTTGGTTCACCCCTCCACTTT	CASSLDQLGSPLHF
TRBD2	TRBJ2-3	-	TRBV7-2	TGTGCCACGTCCGGCGGGAGGGGGGCAGATACGCAGTATTTT	CATSGGRGADTQYF
-	TRBJ2-7	few	TRBV10-3	TGTGCCATCAGTGATGCAGTCTCCTACGAGCAGTACTTC	CAISDAVSYEQYF
-	TRBJ1-1	many	TRBV3-1	TGTGCCAGCAGGCGGAACACTGAAGCTTTCTTT	CASRRNTEAFF
-	TRBJ2-1	few	TRBV12-3/TRBV12-4	TGTGCCAGCAGTTTATTCGGTACCTACAATGAGCAGTTCTTC	CASSLFGTYNEQFF
-	TRBJ2-7	few	TRBV25-1	TGTGCCAGCAGTCTCACGGGAGACTCCACAGAGCAGTACTTC	CASSLTGDSTEQYF
TRBD2	TRBJ2-1	-	TRBV7-9	TGTGCCAGCAGCTTCCAAGGACTAGCGGCCGATGAGCAGTTCTTC	CASSFQGLAADEQFF
TRBD1	TRBJ1-6	-	TRBV5-6	TGTGCCAGCAGCCCCGGGGACAGCTTCTCACCCCTCCACTTT	CASSPGDSFSPLHF
TRBD1	TRBJ1-5	-	TRBV5-6	TGTGCCAGCAGCTTGGGGACAGGACTCAATCAGCCCCAGCATTTT	CASSLGTGLNQPQHF
-	TRBJ1-6	-	TRBV12-3/TRBV12-4	TGTGCCAGCAGTTTAGAGGGGCAGCTCAGCTCACCCCTCCACTTT	CASSLEGQLSSPLHF
-	TRBJ1-2	-	TRBV5-1	TGCGCCAGCAGCTTGGTCCCCCCTCGGGGAGTAACACCTTATGGCTACACCTTC	CASSLVPPRGVTPYGYTF
-	TRBJ1-4	-	TRBV20-1	TGCAGTGCCCGACAGCCTAATGAAAAACTGTTTTTT	CSARQPNEKLFF
TRBD1	TRBJ1-4	few	TRBV20-1	TGCAGTGCTAGAGTGGGAGGGACAGGTAGACATGAAAAACTGTTTTTT	CSARVGGTGRHEKLFF
-	TRBJ1-1	many	TRBV2	TGTGCCAGCAGTGAAAATATAGGGGAGGCCACTGAAGCTTTCTTT	CASSENIGEATEAFF
-	TRBJ2-3	-	TRBV5-1	TGCGCCAGCACCTCAACCGGGACGAGGGGTACGCAGTATTTT	CASTSTGTRGTQYF
TRBD2	TRBJ2-7	few	TRBV20-1	TGCAGTGCTGGGACTAGCTACGAGCAGTACTTC	CSAGTSYEQYF
-	TRBJ1-2	few	TRBV6-1	TGTGCCAGCAGTGAAGCCCCTGCGGGGTCGCTAAGGGGCTACACCTTC	CASSEAPAGSLRGYTF
TRBD2	TRBJ2-3	-	TRBV24-1	TGTGCTAGCGGGAGAGGTTATACGCAGTATTTT	CASGRGYTQYF
-	TRBJ2-3	-	TRBV5-1	TGCGCCAGCAGCCGAAATGGATGGGACCGACTGACTCAGGGGGGTACGCAGTATTTT	CASSRNGWDRLTQGGTQYF
-	TRBJ1-3	few	TRBV3-1	TGTGCCAGCAGCCCAAATTTAGACGGAAACACCATATATTTT	CASSPNLDGNTIYF
-	TRBJ2-5	-	TRBV20-1	TGCAGTGCTAGGCCCCAGGGCAGAGAAGAGACCCAGTACTTC	CSARPQGREETQYF
-	TRBJ2-7	-	TRBV5-1	TGCGCCAGCAGCTTGCCGACAGACTACGAGCAGTACTTC	CASSLPTDYEQYF
TRBD1	TRBJ2-1	-	TRBV12-3/TRBV12-4	TGTGCCAGCAGTTCGGACAGGGGGATCATCTACAATGAGCAGTTCTTC	CASSSDRGIIYNEQFF